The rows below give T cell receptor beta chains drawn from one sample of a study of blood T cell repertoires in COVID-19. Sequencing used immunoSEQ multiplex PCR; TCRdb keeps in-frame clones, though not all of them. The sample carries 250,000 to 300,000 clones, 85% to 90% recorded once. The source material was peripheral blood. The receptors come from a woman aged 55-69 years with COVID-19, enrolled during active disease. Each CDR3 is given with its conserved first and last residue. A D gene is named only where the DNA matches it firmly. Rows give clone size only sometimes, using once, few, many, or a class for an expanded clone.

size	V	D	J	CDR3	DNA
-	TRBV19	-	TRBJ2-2	CASSKGGGTGILGELFF	TGTGCCAGTAGTAAAGGGGGGGGCACAGGCATCCTCGGGGAGCTGTTTTTT
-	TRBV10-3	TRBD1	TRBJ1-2	CAISPQGERGYTF	TGTGCCATCTCCCCCCAGGGGGAAAGGGGCTACACCTTC
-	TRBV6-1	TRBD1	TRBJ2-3	CASSEWTGGATDTQYF	TGTGCCAGCAGTGAATGGACAGGGGGCGCAACAGATACGCAGTATTTT
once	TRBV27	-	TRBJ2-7	CASSIQQGPEQYF	TGTGCCAGCAGCATCCAACAGGGTCCCGAGCAGTACTTC
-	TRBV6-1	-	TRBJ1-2	CASSERQVGYTF	TGTGCCAGCAGTGAGAGACAGGTCGGCTACACCTTC
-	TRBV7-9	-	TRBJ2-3	CASSLARTDMQYF	TGTGCCAGCAGCTTAGCAAGGACAGATATGCAGTATTTT
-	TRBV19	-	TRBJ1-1	CASKNQVGSEAFF	TGTGCCAGTAAAAACCAGGTGGGCTCTGAAGCTTTCTTT
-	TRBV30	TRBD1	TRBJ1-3	CAWSPGTGSGGNTIYF	TGTGCCTGGAGTCCCGGGACAGGGAGTGGTGGAAACACCATATATTTT
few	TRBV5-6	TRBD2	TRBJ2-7	CASSFLAGFTYEQYF	TGTGCCAGCAGCTTCCTAGCGGGGTTCACCTACGAGCAGTACTTC
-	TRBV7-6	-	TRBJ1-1	CASSLAAPGAEAFF	TGTGCCAGCAGCTTAGCAGCCCCCGGGGCTGAAGCTTTCTTT